This T cell receptor beta chain was identified during a study of T cells in Graves' hyperthyroidism and ophthalmopathy. Study background: Blood from the periphery was taken at initial diagnosis, before any treatment.

The ends lost 0 bases at V and 5 bases at J; junction bases unmatched: 3. The CDR3 totals 15 residues. The germline CDR1 and CDR2 sequences are KGHSH and LQKENI. TCR beta CDR3 sequences were amplified from RNA transcripts. HTBI primers drove first-round RT-PCR of the TCR CDR3. TCRdb independently ran MiXCR on the multiplex PCR reads; one entry per CDR3 protein. The repertoire holds around 250,000 distinct CDR3 sequences, with 13% to 15% as singletons. This sample holds PBMCs from 9.5 to 10 ml fresh peripheral blood. Many counts were recorded for this clonotype. This clonotype originated in a woman between 35 and 50 years old with Graves' hyperthyroidism that later progressed to Graves' ophthalmopathy. The V call is TRBV18, the J call TRBJ2-1; 8 nucleotides align to TRBD2. The source material was blood. CDR3 region: CASSPPLAGHNEQFF. As DNA, the CDR3 is TGTGCCAGCTCACCACCGCTAGCGGGTCACAATGAGCAGTTCTTC.